This T cell receptor beta chain was captured in a study of cytomegalovirus exposure and HLA in healthy donors. General study results and limits: Several of the most significant clusters were apparently associated with common viral pathogens in a later analysis. Apart from CMV serostatus, no immune exposure information was available. Later on, an analysis showed TCR association rates differing by HLA locus, with DRB1 the most and HLA-C the fewest. Highly shared sequence variants in one cluster were likely a sequencing artifact.

A note on this clone: Its antigen is unidentified.

Trimming pared 4 bases from V and 4 bases from J, leaving 10 bases between. The CDR3 spans 13 residues. Germline loops: CDR1 KGHSH, CDR2 LQKENI. Primers: 60 Vbeta forward and 13 Jbeta reverse. This table comes from immunoSEQ multiplex PCR, and its TCRdb copy is limited to in-frame clones, with some not included. This sample has around 130,000 clones, with roughly 78% found just once. The chain employs TRBV18 and TRBJ2-5; possible D gene TRBD1, 5 bases. The specimen sequenced was PBMCs. This clonotype was sampled from a man younger than 45 in good health and CMV-seronegative. The CDR3 nucleotides are TGTGCCAGCTCACGGCAGGGTGGAGAGACCCAGTACTTC. As protein: CASSRQGGETQYF.